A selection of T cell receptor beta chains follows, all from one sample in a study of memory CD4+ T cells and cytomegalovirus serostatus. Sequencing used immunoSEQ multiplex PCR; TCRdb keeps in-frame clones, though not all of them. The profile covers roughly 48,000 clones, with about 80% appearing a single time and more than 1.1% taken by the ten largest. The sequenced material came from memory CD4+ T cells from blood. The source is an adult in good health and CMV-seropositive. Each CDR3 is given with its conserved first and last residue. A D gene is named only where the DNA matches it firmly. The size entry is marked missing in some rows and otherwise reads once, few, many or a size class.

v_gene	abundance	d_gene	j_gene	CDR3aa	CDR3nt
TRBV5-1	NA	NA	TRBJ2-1	CASSLSGTRNNEQFF	TGCGCCAGCAGCTTATCGGGGACCCGAAATAATGAGCAGTTCTTC
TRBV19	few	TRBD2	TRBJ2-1	CASYWTGGPSNEQFF	TGTGCCAGTTATTGGACGGGAGGGCCGTCCAATGAGCAGTTCTTC
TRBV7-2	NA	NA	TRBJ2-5	CASSLAFTRTETQYF	TGTGCCAGCAGCTTAGCGTTCACTAGGACTGAGACCCAGTACTTC
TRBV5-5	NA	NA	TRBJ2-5	CASSLVLELETQYF	TGTGCCAGCAGCTTGGTTTTAGAACTAGAGACCCAGTACTTC
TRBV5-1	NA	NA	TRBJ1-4	CASSLLPGSPTNEKLFF	TGCGCCAGCAGCTTGCTTCCGGGAAGTCCGACTAATGAAAAACTGTTTTTT
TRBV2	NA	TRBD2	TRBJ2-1	CASGASGGVYNEQFF	TGTGCCAGCGGGGCTAGCGGGGGTGTCTACAATGAGCAGTTCTTC
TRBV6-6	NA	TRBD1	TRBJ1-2	CASSYSSGGKGYTF	TGTGCCAGCAGTTACTCTTCAGGGGGCAAAGGCTACACCTTC
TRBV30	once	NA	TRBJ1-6	CAWSGGRGYSPLHF	TGTGCCTGGAGTGGGGGCCGGGGGTACTCACCCCTCCACTTT
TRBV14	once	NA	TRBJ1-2	CASSPGVLLGYTF	TGTGCCAGCAGCCCCGGGGTCCTTCTTGGCTACACCTTC
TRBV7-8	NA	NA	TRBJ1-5	CASSPNENQPQHF	TGTGCCAGCTCCCCCAACGAAAATCAGCCCCAGCATTTT
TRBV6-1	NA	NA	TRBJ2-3	CASEGENADTQYF	TGTGCCAGCGAAGGGGAGAACGCAGATACGCAGTATTTT
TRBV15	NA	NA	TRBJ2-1	CATSSFNDNEQFF	TGTGCCACCAGCAGCTTTAACGACAATGAGCAGTTCTTC
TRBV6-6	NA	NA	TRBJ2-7	CASSIGGPTYEQYF	TGTGCCAGCAGTATCGGGGGGCCGACCTACGAGCAGTACTTC
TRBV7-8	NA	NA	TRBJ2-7	CASISTARSSYEQYF	TGTGCCAGCATTTCGACGGCTCGTAGCTCCTACGAGCAGTACTTC
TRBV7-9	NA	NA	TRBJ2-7	CASSLDWEQYF	TGTGCCAGCAGCTTGGATTGGGAGCAGTACTTC
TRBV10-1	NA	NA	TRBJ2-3	CASSSTGTSAQYF	TGCGCCAGCAGTTCTACCGGGACCTCTGCGCAGTATTTT
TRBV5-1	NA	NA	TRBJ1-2	CASSLVGGFEGYTF	TGCGCCAGCAGCTTGGTGGGGGGATTTGAAGGCTACACCTTC
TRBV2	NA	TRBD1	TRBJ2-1	CASSGTGSYEDEQFF	TGTGCCAGCAGTGGGACAGGGAGTTATGAGGATGAGCAGTTCTTC
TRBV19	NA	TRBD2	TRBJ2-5	CASSMLGGGQETQYF	TGTGCCAGTAGTATGTTGGGCGGGGGACAAGAGACCCAGTACTTC
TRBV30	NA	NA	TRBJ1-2	CAWSGTRNYGYTF	TGTGCCTGGAGTGGGACAAGAAACTATGGCTACACCTTC
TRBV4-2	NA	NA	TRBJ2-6	CASSQVATGANVLTF	TGTGCCAGCAGCCAAGTGGCCACTGGGGCCAACGTCCTGACTTTC
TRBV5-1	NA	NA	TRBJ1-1	CASSFGLNPNTEAFF	TGCGCCAGCAGCTTTGGGCTGAACCCGAACACTGAAGCTTTCTTT
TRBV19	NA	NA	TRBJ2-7	CASSIDRGPQWEQYF	TGTGCCAGTAGTATAGATCGAGGGCCCCAGTGGGAGCAGTACTTC
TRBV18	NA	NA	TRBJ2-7	CASSPQKQGRDEQYF	TGTGCCAGCTCACCACAAAAGCAGGGGCGGGACGAGCAGTACTTC
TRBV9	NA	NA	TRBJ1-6	CASSVEPAGSKYNSPLHF	TGTGCCAGCAGCGTAGAACCGGCAGGGAGCAAATATAATTCACCCCTCCACTTT
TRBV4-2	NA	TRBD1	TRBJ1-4	CASSQKQGAFKNEKLFF	TGTGCCAGCAGCCAAAAACAGGGGGCGTTCAAGAACGAAAAACTGTTTTTT
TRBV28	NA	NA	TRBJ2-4	CASSLSRLAKNIQYF	TGTGCCAGCAGTTTATCACGACTAGCCAAAAACATTCAGTACTTC
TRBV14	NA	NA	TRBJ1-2	CASSQASYGYTF	TGTGCCAGCAGCCAAGCTAGCTATGGCTACACCTTC